These T cell receptor beta chains were read from a single sample in a study of cytomegalovirus exposure and HLA in healthy donors. Repertoires were generated with immunoSEQ multiplex PCR, while TCRdb's copy carries only in-frame clones and drops some. Among about 83,000 clones, roughly 96% were seen once, and the ten largest hold 1.3%. Material for sequencing was PBMCs. The receptor source for this set is a woman aged 18-29 years in good health and CMV-seronegative. Both conserved end residues are part of each CDR3. The order of the fields is V gene, J gene, D gene, clone size, CDR3 protein, CDR3 DNA. The D gene is left open where the match is weak. Expanded clones are given a class, and other clones once, few, many or no size at all.

TRBV6-5	TRBJ1-1	TRBD1	once	CASSYRTGWTEAFF	TGTGCCAGCAGTTACAGGACAGGGTGGACTGAAGCTTTCTTT
TRBV9	TRBJ1-1	TRBD1	.	CASSVTGVMNTEAFF	TGTGCCAGCAGCGTCACAGGGGTTATGAACACTGAAGCTTTCTTT
TRBV27	TRBJ2-1	TRBD1	.	CASSLWDRGYDEQFF	TGTGCCAGCAGTTTGTGGGACAGGGGATACGATGAGCAGTTCTTC
TRBV5-5	TRBJ1-3	.	.	CASSLGGASIGNTIYF	TGTGCCAGCAGCTTAGGGGGGGCGAGTATTGGAAACACCATATATTTT
TRBV7-2	TRBJ1-5	TRBD1	.	CASSDRVSNQPQHF	TGTGCCAGCAGCGACAGGGTTAGCAATCAGCCCCAGCATTTT
TRBV7-9	TRBJ2-1	.	.	CASSFGRGEVF	TGTGCCAGCAGCTTCGGCAGGGGGGAAGTCTTC
TRBV5-8	TRBJ2-1	.	.	CASSLASNEQFF	TGTGCCAGCAGCTTGGCCAGCAATGAGCAGTTCTTC
TRBV5-4	TRBJ1-6	TRBD1	.	CASRSGGDRGSPLHF	TGTGCCAGCAGGTCGGGCGGGGACAGGGGTTCACCCCTCCACTTT
TRBV7-9	TRBJ1-1	.	few	CASSFPFF	TGTGCCAGCAGTTTCCCGTTCTTT
TRBV5-1	TRBJ2-7	TRBD1	.	CASNRGSSYEQYF	TGCGCCAGCAACAGGGGGAGCTCCTACGAGCAGTACTTC
TRBV4-1	TRBJ2-1	TRBD2	.	CASSQGGLADISYNEQFF	TGCGCCAGCAGCCAAGGGGGACTAGCGGATATTTCCTACAATGAGCAGTTCTTC
TRBV6-1	TRBJ1-1	TRBD1	.	CASRTQGTLNTEAFF	TGTGCCAGCAGGACACAGGGGACTCTGAACACTGAAGCTTTCTTT
TRBV27	TRBJ2-2	TRBD1	.	CASSLGTGNTGELFF	TGTGCCAGCAGTTTAGGGACAGGGAACACCGGGGAGCTGTTTTTT
TRBV5-1	TRBJ1-1	.	once	CASSPWGENTEAFF	TGCGCCAGCAGCCCCTGGGGAGAGAACACTGAAGCTTTCTTT
TRBV6-1	TRBJ2-7	.	.	CASSERSRDEQYF	TGTGCCAGCAGTGAACGGTCTCGCGACGAGCAGTACTTC
TRBV21-1	TRBJ2-5	.	.	CASSKAPRETQYF	TGTGCCAGCAGCAAAGCGCCTCGGGAGACCCAGTACTTC
TRBV10-2	TRBJ2-7	.	.	CASRNSDSTYEQYF	TGCGCCAGCCGGAACTCCGACTCGACCTACGAGCAGTACTTC
TRBV18	TRBJ1-1	.	.	CASSRTGPEAFF	TGTGCCAGCTCACGAACAGGACCTGAAGCTTTCTTT
TRBV19	TRBJ1-5	.	.	CASSPWAAHNQPQHF	TGTGCCAGTAGTCCGTGGGCCGCTCATAATCAGCCCCAGCATTTT
TRBV19	TRBJ2-1	.	.	CASSISSDEQFF	TGTGCCAGTAGTATCTCTAGCGATGAGCAGTTCTTC
TRBV11-3	TRBJ1-1	.	.	CASSLTGGEAFF	TGTGCCAGCAGCTTAACCGGGGGGGAAGCTTTCTTT
TRBV15	TRBJ1-3	TRBD1	.	CATSSRQGAGNTIYF	TGTGCCACCAGCAGCCGACAGGGAGCTGGAAACACCATATATTTT
TRBV28	TRBJ2-7	.	.	CASSSPTVPYEQYF	TGTGCCAGCAGTTCCCCGACAGTGCCCTACGAGCAGTACTTC
TRBV18	TRBJ2-1	.	once	CASSRAGLAVSSYNEQFF	TGTGCCAGCTCACGCGCCGGGCTAGCAGTTAGCTCCTACAATGAGCAGTTCTTC
TRBV28	TRBJ1-2	TRBD1	.	CASSGTAANYGYTF	TGTGCCAGCAGTGGGACAGCCGCTAACTATGGCTACACCTTC
TRBV6-5	TRBJ2-3	TRBD2	.	CASSYSLAGDTDTQYF	TGTGCCAGCAGTTACTCCCTAGCGGGAGACACAGATACGCAGTATTTT
TRBV25-1	TRBJ1-5	.	.	CASSEPQSNQPQHF	TGTGCCAGCAGTGAACCACAGAGCAATCAGCCCCAGCATTTT
TRBV7-8	TRBJ2-7	TRBD1	.	CASSLDDRGISEQYF	TGTGCCAGCAGCCTAGACGACAGGGGGATATCCGAGCAGTACTTC
TRBV29-1	TRBJ1-2	TRBD1	.	CSVGKQGAYGYGYTF	TGCAGCGTTGGAAAACAGGGGGCGTACGGCTATGGCTACACCTTC
TRBV7-2	TRBJ2-3	.	.	CASSLRSGSADTQYF	TGTGCCAGCAGCTTAAGGTCAGGGTCGGCAGATACGCAGTATTTT
TRBV30	TRBJ1-5	TRBD1	.	CAWSVRGLQPQHF	TGTGCCTGGAGTGTAAGGGGGCTTCAGCCCCAGCATTTT
TRBV5-1	TRBJ2-2	TRBD2	once	CASSSTSGRTGELFF	TGCGCCAGCAGCTCGACTAGCGGACGCACCGGGGAGCTGTTTTTT
TRBV29-1	TRBJ2-1	TRBD1	.	CSVDRGVNYNEQFF	TGCAGCGTCGACAGGGGGGTAAACTACAATGAGCAGTTCTTC